A single sample gave rise to the 25 T cell receptor beta chains below, sequenced in a study of cytomegalovirus exposure and HLA in healthy donors. PCR was performed using 60 Vbeta and 13 Jbeta primers. This table comes from immunoSEQ multiplex PCR, and its TCRdb copy is limited to in-frame clones, with some not included. The data contain tens of thousands of clones, 70% to 90% of them seen just once; the ten biggest clones take up 1.5%. Sequencing used PBMCs. The source is a man under 40 in good health and CMV-seropositive.

The chain is built from TRBV7-2 and TRBJ2-5; no reliable D call. Trimming removed 5 bases at V and 2 bases at J, with 9 bases between. CDR3 length: 13 residues. CDR1 is SGHTA, CDR2 FQGNSA, per germline. CDR3 region: CASSPDLQETQYF. The CDR3 DNA sequence: TGTGCCAGCAGCCCCGATCTACAAGAGACCCAGTACTTC.

The chain is built from TRBV11-2 and TRBJ2-5; a weak D match, TRBD1 (6 bases). The CDR3 is 12 residues long. V was cut by 5 bases and J by 4 bases, with 8 bases left in between. Germline V gene sequence: CDR1 SGHAT, CDR2 FQNNGV. CDR3 sequence (DNA): TGTGCCAGCAGCCAAGGGGGAGAGACCCAGTACTTC. Translating it yields CASSQGGETQYF.

V usage is TRBV19 and J usage is TRBJ2-1; 7 nucleotides match TRBD2. Germline CDR1 is LNHDA and CDR2 is SQIVND (reference sequence). V shed 3 bases, J shed 9 bases, and the junction held 8 bases outside the gene matches. The CDR3 length is 14 residues. This CDR3 reads CASSIRDPGGEQFF. In DNA form, the CDR3 reads TGTGCCAGTAGTATCCGGGACCCGGGGGGTGAGCAGTTCTTC.

The chain couples TRBV4-2 to TRBJ2-1; maybe TRBD1 (6 bases). CDR1 and CDR2 from the germline V gene are LGHNA and YNFKEQ. Trimming left V 4 bases short and J 3 bases short, with 10 bases between. The CDR3 spans 14 residues. The CDR3 is CASSLKDSYNEQFF. As DNA, the CDR3 is TGTGCCAGCAGCCTAAAGGACAGCTACAATGAGCAGTTCTTC.

The chain couples TRBV30 to TRBJ1-2; TRBD1 might be the D (6 bases). The CDR3 totals 13 residues. V lost 0 bases, J lost 4 bases, and 9 bases lay in between. Germline V gene data show CDR1 as GTSNPN and CDR2 as SVGIG (reference sequence). This CDR3 reads CAWSVTDSYGYTF. CDR3 DNA: TGTGCCTGGAGTGTAACGGACAGCTATGGCTACACCTTC.

The chain carries TRBV15 and TRBJ2-5, with TRBD2 matching 7 bases. Germline lookup yields CDR1 LNHNV and CDR2 YYDKDF (reference sequence). This CDR3 is built from 15 residues. V was clipped by 3 bases and J by 2 bases; unmatched bases: 6. As DNA, the CDR3 is TGTGCCACCAGCAGGGAGGGAGGGATACAAGAGACCCAGTACTTC. Its translation: CATSREGGIQETQYF.

The chain combines TRBV4-1 with TRBJ1-2, with a tentative D call TRBD1 (5 bases). This CDR3 comprises 16 residues. Germline assignment: CDR1 MGHRA and CDR2 YSYEKL. Trimming shortened V by 1 base and J by 7 bases, and 19 bases separated the two germline ends. CDR3 region: CASSQGSREARGGYTF. CDR3 nucleotide sequence: TGCGCCAGCAGCCAAGGATCCAGGGAGGCCCGGGGTGGCTACACCTTC.

V and J are TRBV4-1 and TRBJ2-1, with D maybe TRBD2 (6 bases). Trimming stripped 0 bases from V and 3 bases from J, with 12 bases between. The CDR3 runs 16 residues. Germline loops: CDR1 MGHRA, CDR2 YSYEKL. The CDR3 DNA reads TGCGCCAGCAGCCAAGATAGGAGGGCGAGCTACAATGAGCAGTTCTTC. It encodes CASSQDRRASYNEQFF.

This sequence joins TRBV28 and TRBJ2-3, with D possibly TRBD1 on 5 matching bases. CDR1 is MDHEN and CDR2 is SYDVKM in the germline V gene. V lost 6 bases, J lost 5 bases, and 9 bases lay in between. The CDR3 runs to 12 residues. This CDR3 reads CASSLDKDTQYF. The DNA for the CDR3 is TGTGCCAGCAGCCTGGACAAAGATACGCAGTATTTT.

DNA for the CDR3: TGTGCCTGGAGTGTGCAGCGTCAAGAGACCCAGTACTTC. Its protein product is CAWSVQRQETQYF. The genes are TRBV30 and TRBJ2-5; D is undetermined. The CDR3 sequence is 13 residues long. V was cut by 0 bases and J by 2 bases, with 7 bases left in between. In germline, CDR1 is GTSNPN, CDR2 SVGIG (reference sequence). Full variable domain (outside the CDR3, taken from reference TRBV30 and TRBJ2-5): SQTIHQWPATLVQPVGSPLSLECTVEGTSNPNLYWYRQAAGRGLQLLFYSVGIGQISSEVPQNLSASRPQDRQFILSSKKLLLSDSGFYLCAWSVQRQETQYFGPGTRLLVL.

The genes are TRBV4-1 and TRBJ2-5, with 10 bases that match TRBD2. This CDR3 has 16 amino acids. Germline values: CDR1 MGHRA, CDR2 YSYEKL. Trimming at V came to 4 bases and at J to 5 bases, leaving 10 bases not matched to a gene. This CDR3 reads CASSPSPTSGWETQYF. The CDR3, as DNA: TGCGCCAGCAGCCCCTCGCCGACTAGCGGGTGGGAGACCCAGTACTTC.

The genes are TRBV27 and TRBJ1-2; tentatively, D is TRBD1 (5 bases). The CDR3 totals 12 residues. Germline V gives CDR1 MNHEY, CDR2 SMNVEV (reference sequence). V lost 8 bases, J lost 7 bases, and 14 bases lay in between. The CDR3 region is CASARVFGGYTF. For the CDR3, the DNA is TGTGCCAGCGCCAGGGTATTCGGTGGCTACACCTTC.

The gene calls are TRBV5-1 and TRBJ1-1, with a weak D call TRBD1 (6 bases). Trimming took off 0 bases at V and 6 bases at J, with 9 bases between the two ends. The CDR3 extends over 13 amino acids. Germline V CDR1 and CDR2: SGHRS, YFSETQ. The CDR3 DNA reads as TGCGCCAGCAGCTTGGGACAGGAAGCTGAAGCTTTCTTT. Protein sequence: CASSLGQEAEAFF.

This clone came up once. The chain recombines TRBV11-2 with TRBJ2-7; TRBD2 aligns across 11 bases. Trimming removed 6 bases from V and 2 bases from J; junction bases left unmatched: 6. Germline lookup yields CDR1 SGHAT and CDR2 FQNNGV. This CDR3 comprises 15 residues. The CDR3 DNA sequence: TGTGCCAGCAGTCTCAAGACTAGCGGGACCTACGAGCAGTACTTC. This translates into CASSLKTSGTYEQYF.

This clone was found a few times. V usage is TRBV2 and J usage is TRBJ1-5; weak D call: TRBD1 (6 bases). Trimming pared 3 bases from V and 3 bases from J, leaving 12 bases between. Germline CDR1 SNHLY, CDR2 FYNNEI. There are 15 residues in the CDR3. CDR3 DNA sequence: TGTGCCAGCAGTGAGAGGACAGAGAACAATCAGCCCCAGCATTTT. Translated: CASSERTENNQPQHF.

This clone was seen a few times. This chain connects TRBV4-3 to TRBJ1-2, with 10 bases identical to TRBD1. CDR3 size: 16 residues. Per germline, CDR1 LGHNA and CDR2 YSLEER. V gave up 0 bases and J gave up 4 bases; unmatched junction bases: 5. In DNA, the CDR3 is TGCGCCAGCAGCCAAGATACGGGACAGGGGCCCTATGGCTACACCTTC. Encoded protein: CASSQDTGQGPYGYTF.

The J gene is TRBJ2-2, the V gene TRBV4-1; tentatively, D is TRBD2 (7 bases). Germline V gene sequence: CDR1 MGHRA, CDR2 YSYEKL. Trimming took off 0 bases at V and 5 bases at J, with 13 bases between the two ends. This CDR3 is built from 16 residues. CDR3 region: CASSQEGGGDTGELFF. The DNA of the CDR3 is TGCGCCAGCAGCCAAGAGGGGGGGGGCGATACCGGGGAGCTGTTTTTT.

The chain joins TRBV18 to TRBJ1-1; the D gene is possibly TRBD1 (5 bases). CDR1 is KGHSH, CDR2 LQKENI, per germline. Trimming shortened V by 1 base and J by 3 bases, and 15 bases separated the two germline ends. The CDR3 runs 16 residues. CDR3: CASSPLGDRRYTEAFF. The CDR3 DNA reads as TGTGCCAGCTCACCACTAGGAGACAGACGATACACTGAAGCTTTCTTT.

The chain has TRBV5-1 and TRBJ2-2, with a weak D call TRBD1 (6 bases). Germline CDR1 is SGHRS and CDR2 is YFSETQ. Trimming removed 0 bases from V and 4 bases from J, with 7 bases in between. The CDR3 covers 14 residues. CDR3 residues: CASSLAGATGELFF. CDR3 in DNA: TGCGCCAGCAGCTTGGCAGGGGCCACCGGGGAGCTGTTTTTT.

V is TRBV19 and J is TRBJ2-1; 9 nucleotides match TRBD2. CDR3 length: 17 amino acids. The germline CDR1 and CDR2 sequences are LNHDA and SQIVND (reference sequence). V was clipped by 1 base and J by 1 base; unmatched bases: 5. DNA of the CDR3: TGTGCCAGTAGTATAGTCACAAGCGGGGGGTCCTACAATGAGCAGTTCTTC. It encodes CASSIVTSGGSYNEQFF. The variable domain in full, with the rest retrieved from reference TRBV19 and TRBJ2-1, is DGGITQSPKYLFRKEGQNVTLSCEQNLNHDAMYWYRQDPGQGLRLIYYSQIVNDFQKGDIAEGYSVSREKKESFPLTVTSAQKNPTAFYLCASSIVTSGGSYNEQFFGPGTRLTVL.

This clone was detected only once. The chain has TRBV27 and TRBJ2-7, with 8 bases fitting TRBD1. The J segment lost 2 bases and the V segment lost 4 bases, leaving 7 bases of the junction unmatched. The length of the CDR3 is 15 residues. Looked up from germline, CDR1 is MNHEY and CDR2 is SMNVEV (reference sequence). In nucleotides, the CDR3 is TGTGCCAGCAGTTCTCGGACAGGGCAACCCTACGAGCAGTACTTC. This gives the protein CASSSRTGQPYEQYF.

This clone has a handful of counts. The chain couples TRBV5-4 to TRBJ1-1; D is perhaps TRBD1 (5 bases). CDR1 is SGHNT, CDR2 YYREEE, per germline (reference sequence). The CDR3 has 14 residues. V was trimmed by 5 bases and J by 1 base, leaving 12 bases between them. The CDR3 nucleotides read TGTGCCAGCAGTTTCAGGGTCCAGAACACTGAAGCTTTCTTT. This codes for CASSFRVQNTEAFF.

The rearrangement joins TRBV4-1 to TRBJ1-3; 9 bases line up with TRBD1. Germline V gives CDR1 MGHRA, CDR2 YSYEKL. Trimming took 3 bases from V and 4 from J; bases not matched to a gene: 7. CDR3 length equals 16 residues. The CDR3: CASSQHLGQGGNTIYF. The CDR3, as DNA: TGCGCCAGCAGCCAGCATCTGGGACAGGGAGGAAACACCATATATTTT.

This sequence joins TRBV27 and TRBJ2-7, with D tentatively TRBD1 (6 bases). The length of the CDR3 is 14 residues. Looked up from germline, CDR1 is MNHEY and CDR2 is SMNVEV (reference sequence). Deletions cut 1 base from V and 3 bases from J, with 10 bases between. The CDR3 DNA follows: TGTGCCAGCAGTTTATTAGGGGGAGTCTACGAGCAGTACTTC. This encodes CASSLLGGVYEQYF.

This chain joins TRBV4-1 and TRBJ2-5; D may be TRBD2 (6 bases). CDR3 length: 14 residues. Trimming took off 3 bases at V and 5 bases at J, with 13 bases between the two ends. Germline V lookup: CDR1 MGHRA, CDR2 YSYEKL. The CDR3 loop reads CASSHQGAGETQYF. CDR3 nucleotides: TGCGCCAGCAGCCATCAAGGGGCGGGGGAGACCCAGTACTTC.